Listed below are T cell receptor beta chains from one sample, sequenced in a study of T cells in Graves' hyperthyroidism and ophthalmopathy. Each CDR3 protein gets one entry after TCRdb re-called the multiplex PCR reads with MiXCR. The sample yields a few hundred thousand distinct CDR3 sequences, approximately 44% seen once. The sample was peripheral blood or thyroid tissue (not recorded which). All receptors come from an adult woman with Graves' disease, either hyperthyroidism or ophthalmopathy (not recorded which). CDR3s include the opening cysteine and the closing phenylalanine or tryptophan. A D gene is named only where the DNA matches it firmly. Size is stated for part of the rows, as once, few or many counts, or as a class when the clone is expanded.

j_gene: TRBJ1-1
abundance: -
v_gene: TRBV11-2
d_gene: -
CDR3aa: CASSPNLGVGSPPGTGAFF
CDR3nt: TGTGCCAGCAGCCCGAATTTGGGGGTGGGGTCCCCCCCCGGCACTGGAGCTTTCTTT

j_gene: TRBJ2-7
abundance: many
v_gene: TRBV10-3
d_gene: -
CDR3aa: CAMGTTYEQYF
CDR3nt: TGTGCCATGGGGACGACCTACGAGCAGTACTTC

j_gene: TRBJ1-1
abundance: many
v_gene: TRBV28
d_gene: -
CDR3aa: CASSRGMNTEAFF
CDR3nt: TGTGCCAGCAGTAGGGGAATGAACACTGAAGCTTTCTTT

j_gene: TRBJ2-5
abundance: -
v_gene: TRBV6-4
d_gene: -
CDR3aa: CASSDRRNQETQYF
CDR3nt: TGTGCCAGCAGTGATCGGCGCAACCAAGAAACCCAGTACTTC

j_gene: TRBJ2-5
abundance: -
v_gene: TRBV2
d_gene: -
CDR3aa: CASGRERDQYF
CDR3nt: TGTGCCAGCGGACGGGAAAGGGACCAGTACTTC

j_gene: TRBJ1-5
abundance: -
v_gene: TRBV2
d_gene: TRBD1
CDR3aa: CASSVHRGTLRHF
CDR3nt: TGTGCCAGCAGTGTTCACAGGGGAACCCTCCGGCATTTT

j_gene: TRBJ2-7
abundance: many
v_gene: TRBV9
d_gene: TRBD2
CDR3aa: CASSPRVAGVYEQYF
CDR3nt: TGTGCCAGCAGTCCCCGCGTAGCGGGAGTTTACGAGCAGTACTTC

j_gene: TRBJ1-2
abundance: -
v_gene: TRBV30
d_gene: TRBD1
CDR3aa: CAWRGPGQATYGYTF
CDR3nt: TGTGCCTGGAGGGGGCCGGGACAGGCGACCTATGGCTACACCTTC

j_gene: TRBJ2-7
abundance: many
v_gene: TRBV5-1
d_gene: -
CDR3aa: CASSPGLTRGGSYEQYF
CDR3nt: TGCGCCAGCAGCCCGGGACTTACCAGAGGAGGGTCCTACGAGCAGTACTTC

j_gene: TRBJ2-5
abundance: few
v_gene: TRBV28
d_gene: TRBD2
CDR3aa: CASSLGREVLPKTQYF
CDR3nt: TGTGCCAGCAGTTTAGGACGGGAGGTTCTCCCGAAGACCCAGTACTTC

j_gene: TRBJ1-5
abundance: -
v_gene: TRBV2
d_gene: -
CDR3aa: CASTPRVRGSNQPQHF
CDR3nt: TGTGCCAGCACCCCCCGGGTCCGCGGGAGCAATCAGCCCCAGCATTTT

j_gene: TRBJ1-1
abundance: -
v_gene: TRBV15
d_gene: -
CDR3aa: CATSRDAGEDTEAFF
CDR3nt: TGTGCCACCAGCAGAGATGCAGGGGAGGACACTGAAGCTTTCTTT

j_gene: TRBJ1-5
abundance: -
v_gene: TRBV24-1
d_gene: -
CDR3aa: CATSDSSGNQPQHF
CDR3nt: TGTGCCACCAGTGATTCGTCAGGGAATCAGCCCCAGCATTTT

j_gene: TRBJ2-7
abundance: many
v_gene: TRBV9
d_gene: TRBD2
CDR3aa: CASSVVGGSLDEQYF
CDR3nt: TGTGCCAGCAGCGTAGTGGGCGGGAGTCTGGACGAGCAGTACTTC

j_gene: TRBJ2-5
abundance: -
v_gene: TRBV2
d_gene: -
CDR3aa: CASSEGGGQSQETQYF
CDR3nt: TGTGCCAGCAGTGAAGGGGGGGGGCAAAGCCAAGAGACCCAGTACTTC

j_gene: TRBJ2-7
abundance: many
v_gene: TRBV7-6
d_gene: -
CDR3aa: CASSLVRGPYEQYF
CDR3nt: TGTGCCAGCAGCTTAGTACGCGGGCCCTACGAGCAGTACTTC

j_gene: TRBJ1-4
abundance: -
v_gene: TRBV10-3
d_gene: -
CDR3aa: CAISDVDEKLFF
CDR3nt: TGTGCCATCAGTGATGTGGATGAAAAACTGTTTTTT

j_gene: TRBJ1-2
abundance: -
v_gene: TRBV19
d_gene: TRBD1
CDR3aa: CASAKDRPAGYTF
CDR3nt: TGTGCCAGTGCTAAGGACAGGCCAGCAGGCTACACCTTC

j_gene: TRBJ1-4
abundance: many
v_gene: TRBV7-9
d_gene: -
CDR3aa: CASSFWAADEKLFF
CDR3nt: TGTGCCAGCAGCTTTTGGGCGGCGGATGAAAAACTGTTTTTT

j_gene: TRBJ2-7
abundance: many
v_gene: TRBV2
d_gene: -
CDR3aa: CASSPASYEQYF
CDR3nt: TGTGCCAGCTCGCCCGCCAGCTACGAGCAGTACTTC

j_gene: TRBJ1-5
abundance: once
v_gene: TRBV12-3/TRBV12-4
d_gene: -
CDR3aa: CASRYLVQPQHF
CDR3nt: TGTGCCAGCCGTTATCTGGTGCAGCCCCAGCATTTT

j_gene: TRBJ2-2
abundance: -
v_gene: TRBV7-2
d_gene: -
CDR3aa: CASSLNGFGELFF
CDR3nt: TGTGCCAGCAGCTTAAATGGATTCGGGGAGCTGTTTTTT

j_gene: TRBJ1-1
abundance: -
v_gene: TRBV5-1
d_gene: TRBD1
CDR3aa: CASSLGQGVNSEAFF
CDR3nt: TGCGCCAGCAGCCTGGGACAGGGGGTAAACAGTGAAGCTTTCTTT

j_gene: TRBJ1-1
abundance: few
v_gene: TRBV5-1
d_gene: -
CDR3aa: CATGISMNTEAFF
CDR3nt: TGCGCCACCGGGATCTCCATGAACACTGAAGCTTTCTTT

j_gene: TRBJ2-7
abundance: -
v_gene: TRBV29-1
d_gene: TRBD1
CDR3aa: CSVGTGGEQYF
CDR3nt: TGCAGCGTTGGGACAGGGGGCGAGCAGTACTTC

j_gene: TRBJ2-5
abundance: -
v_gene: TRBV24-1
d_gene: -
CDR3aa: CATSTPRETQYF
CDR3nt: TGTGCCACCAGTACTCCGAGGGAGACCCAGTACTTC

j_gene: TRBJ1-6
abundance: few
v_gene: TRBV7-2
d_gene: TRBD1
CDR3aa: CASNYQGQGAPLHF
CDR3nt: TGTGCCAGCAATTACCAAGGGCAGGGGGCACCCCTCCACTTT